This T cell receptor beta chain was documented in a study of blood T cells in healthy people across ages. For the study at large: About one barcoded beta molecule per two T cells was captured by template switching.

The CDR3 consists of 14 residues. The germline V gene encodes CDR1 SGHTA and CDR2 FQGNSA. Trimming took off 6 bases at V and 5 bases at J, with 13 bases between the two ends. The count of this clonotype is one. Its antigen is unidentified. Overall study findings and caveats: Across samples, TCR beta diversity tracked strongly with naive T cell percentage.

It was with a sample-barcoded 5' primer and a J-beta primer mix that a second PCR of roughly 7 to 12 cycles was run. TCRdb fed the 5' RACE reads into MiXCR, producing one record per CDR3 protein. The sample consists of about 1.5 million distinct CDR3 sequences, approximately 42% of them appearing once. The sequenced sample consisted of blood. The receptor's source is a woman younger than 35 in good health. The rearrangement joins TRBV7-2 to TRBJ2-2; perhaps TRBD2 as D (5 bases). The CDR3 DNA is TGTGCCAGCAGACTAGTGGTTCGGACCGGGGAGCTGTTTTTT. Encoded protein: CASRLVVRTGELFF.